Listed here are 17 T cell receptor beta chains from one sample, sequenced in a study of cytomegalovirus exposure and HLA in healthy donors (dated by TCRdb to about 2017). The library relied on the immunoSEQ multiplex PCR assay. For the multiplex PCR, a mixture combining 60 forward primers for TCR Vbeta segments and 13 reverse primers for TCR Jbeta segments was used. Sourced from immuneACCESS, this table was stored by TCRdb with only in-frame sequences that have V and J called. A share of the clones is absent; for the studies checked, an unresolved V gene accounts for under half, and the remainder has no known explanation. The sample data list around 150,000 clones, and less than 80% of these were observed just once. Approximately 1.8% of the sample lies in the top ten. The sequenced sample consisted of PBMCs. These receptors came from a female donor in good health and CMV-seropositive.

CDR3 nucleotides: TGTGCCAGCAGCTCCGAACTAGCTAACTACTACGAGCAGTACTTC. It yields the protein CASSSELANYYEQYF. V and J are TRBV7-9 and TRBJ2-7, with D perhaps TRBD2 (6 bases). The germline V and J ends were trimmed by 4 bases and 3 bases, with 16 bases remaining between them. Germline V CDR1 and CDR2: SEHNR, FQNEAQ (reference sequence). This CDR3 spans 15 amino acids.

Here the CDR3 DNA reads TGTGCCAGTGGGGGGGAGCGGGACCACAATGAGCAGTTCTTC. Its translation: CASGGERDHNEQFF. This sequence joins TRBV6-5 and TRBJ2-1, with 7 bases aligning to TRBD2. The trim removed 9 bases at V and 5 bases at J, leaving 10 bases unmatched. The CDR3 covers 14 residues. In germline, CDR1 is MNHEY, CDR2 SVGAGI.

The count of this clone is one. The V call is TRBV15, the J call TRBJ1-4; D gene uncertain. Germline CDR1 and CDR2: LNHNV and YYDKDF (reference sequence). The germline V and J ends were trimmed by 0 bases and 2 bases, with 10 bases remaining between them. The CDR3 is 16 amino acids. CDR3 nucleotide sequence: TGTGCCACCAGCAGAGATCTCGGGTACACTAATGAAAAACTGTTTTTT. Amino acids: CATSRDLGYTNEKLFF.

The V gene is TRBV28, the J gene TRBJ2-1, with a possible D match to TRBD2 (6 bases). CDR1 MDHEN and CDR2 SYDVKM come from the germline V gene. The ends were cut back, 9 bases at V and 0 bases at J, with 9 bases in the middle. The CDR3 covers 13 residues. The CDR3 bases are TGTGCCAGTCGGGGAGGCTCCTACAATGAGCAGTTCTTC. It encodes CASRGGSYNEQFF.

The rearrangement uses TRBV4-2 and TRBJ2-7, with TRBD2 matching 9 bases. Trimming removed 0 bases from V and 5 bases from J; junction bases left unmatched: 8. The V gene's germline CDR1 is LGHNA and CDR2 YNFKEQ. The CDR3 has 16 residues. CDR3 nucleotide sequence: TGTGCCAGCAGCCAAGATCGGGAGCGGGGGGTTAACGAGCAGTACTTC. Its protein product is CASSQDRERGVNEQYF.

This chain uses TRBV6-5 with TRBJ1-2; D may be TRBD1 (6 bases). In germline, CDR1 is MNHEY, CDR2 SVGAGI. This CDR3 is built from 15 residues. The V gene lost 7 bases and the J gene lost 3 bases, with 18 bases spanning the gap. The CDR3, as DNA: TGTGCCAGCAAAAGACAGGCCGCTACCCACTATGGCTACACCTTC. Amino acids: CASKRQAATHYGYTF.

This clone was seen more than once but under ten times. The J gene is TRBJ2-7, the V gene TRBV6-5, with TRBD1 matching over 7 bases. V lost 4 bases to trimming and J lost 2 bases; unmatched junction nucleotides: 8. The CDR3 loop spans 15 amino acids. Germline lookup yields CDR1 MNHEY and CDR2 SVGAGI. CDR3 in amino acids: CASSSPGTGAYEQYF. In nucleotides, the CDR3 is TGTGCCAGCAGTTCCCCTGGAACAGGGGCCTACGAGCAGTACTTC.

The chain uses TRBV5-1 and TRBJ2-7, with D hard to call. Per germline, CDR1 SGHRS and CDR2 YFSETQ. The CDR3 covers 14 residues. V was clipped by 0 bases and J by 2 bases, with 9 bases between them. The CDR3, as DNA: TGCGCCAGCAGCTTGGATGGTCAGACCTACGAGCAGTACTTC. The encoded protein is CASSLDGQTYEQYF.

V gene TRBV7-9 combines with J gene TRBJ2-3; weak D call: TRBD2 (6 bases). CDR3 length equals 16 residues. The V end was cut by 1 base, the J end by 5 bases, with 16 bases between. CDR1 and CDR2 from the germline V gene are SEHNR and FQNEAQ (reference sequence). CDR3 sequence (DNA): TGTGCCAGCAGCTTAGTAGGGACTTCCCCCGAAGATACGCAGTATTTT. Translated: CASSLVGTSPEDTQYF.

V and J are TRBV23-1 and TRBJ2-2; 10 bases line up with TRBD1. TRBV23-1 is reported as an ORF; its role is uncertain. The CDR3 is made up of 16 amino acids. Unmatched junction bases numbered 11, after V lost 8 bases and J lost 5 bases. The CDR3 loop is CASLPEGQGRTGELFF. The CDR3 region has the DNA TGCGCCAGCCTCCCAGAGGGACAGGGGAGAACCGGGGAGCTGTTTTTT.

This clone was detected only a few times. The genes are TRBV5-1 and TRBJ2-4, with 8 nucleotides matching TRBD1. The junction had 4 bases not matched to a gene; V was cut back by 0 bases and J by 8 bases. Germline loops: CDR1 SGHRS, CDR2 YFSETQ. The CDR3 runs 14 residues. The CDR3 DNA reads TGCGCCAGCAGCTTGGGGCAGGGGGCGTACATTCAGTACTTC. Protein: CASSLGQGAYIQYF.

This rearrangement joins TRBV28 to TRBJ1-2; TRBD1 aligns across 7 bases. Germline CDR1 and CDR2: MDHEN and SYDVKM. V lost 5 bases to trimming and J lost 4 bases; unmatched junction nucleotides: 7. The CDR3 totals 14 residues. The CDR3, as DNA: TGTGCCAGCAGTCCGGGAGGGGGCGCCTATGGCTACACCTTC. Amino acid sequence: CASSPGGGAYGYTF.

With regard to this clone: Other DNA sequences from this sample encode an identical CDR3 as well. The V call is TRBV7-3, the J call TRBJ2-1, with TRBD2 matching over 7 bases. V lost 2 bases and J lost 2; bases outside the gene matches: 3. The CDR3 is 15 residues long. The germline V gene encodes CDR1 SGHTA and CDR2 FQGTGA. For the CDR3, the DNA is TGTGCCAGCAGCTTAGGTCTAGCGGCCTACAATGAGCAGTTCTTC. Translating it yields CASSLGLAAYNEQFF.

This chain's CDR3 is CASRLRTGTYEQYF. The CDR3 DNA is TGTGCCAGCAGGCTTAGGACAGGGACCTACGAGCAGTACTTC. The V and J genes are TRBV6-1 and TRBJ2-7, with 8 bases fitting TRBD1. CDR3 size: 14 residues. CDR1 MNHNS and CDR2 SASEGT come from the germline V gene. J was trimmed by 2 bases and V by 6 bases; bases with no gene match: 6.

J is TRBJ2-1 and V is TRBV30; D ambiguous. With 1 base removed from V and 0 bases from J, the gap between germline ends came to 10 bases. The CDR3 has 15 residues. The germline CDR1 and CDR2 sequences are GTSNPN and SVGIG (reference sequence). The CDR3 loop reads CAWSGSRSSYNEQFF. CDR3 DNA sequence: TGTGCCTGGAGTGGTAGTCGGAGCTCCTACAATGAGCAGTTCTTC.

The CDR3 DNA sequence: TGCGCCAGCAGCCAAGAGCCCAGAATCAATCAGCCCCAGCATTTT. Its protein product is CASSQEPRINQPQHF. The rearrangement uses TRBV4-1 and TRBJ1-5; D is ambiguous. There are 15 residues in the CDR3. The germline V gene has CDR1 MGHRA and CDR2 YSYEKL. Trimming took 0 bases from V and 3 from J, leaving 9 bases between them.

The chain combines TRBV18 with TRBJ2-5; D uncertain. Germline CDR1 and CDR2: KGHSH and LQKENI. This CDR3 has 14 residues. Trimming stripped 0 bases from V and 2 bases from J, with 7 bases between. In DNA, the CDR3 is TGTGCCAGCTCACCACCGAGAGTTCAAGAGACCCAGTACTTC. This gives the protein CASSPPRVQETQYF.